The 24 T cell receptor beta chains below come from one sample, sequenced in a study of T cell responses to AZD1222 COVID-19 vaccine. The protocol was immunoSEQ multiplex PCR, while the TCRdb copy is restricted to in-frame clones and leaves out a portion. The sample gives over 150,000 clones, 70% to 90% of which show up once; around 4.5% is in the top ten. The material was peripheral blood, obtained 28 days after the second AZD1222 dose. The receptor source for this set is an adult who received the AZD1222 COVID-19 vaccine.

The chain uses TRBV7-2 and TRBJ2-7, with TRBD1 matching 9 bases. The CDR3 runs 16 residues. Germline CDR1 SGHTA, CDR2 FQGNSA. V lost 1 base to trimming and J lost 5 bases; unmatched junction nucleotides: 9. CDR3 sequence (DNA): TGTGCCAGCAGCTTAGGCCCGGGACAGGGCGCCCACGAGCAGTACTTC. Encoded protein: CASSLGPGQGAHEQYF.

The DNA for the CDR3 is TGTGCCAGCCGTGACAGGGGGCGCGGGTACACCTTC. The encoded protein is CASRDRGRGYTF. J is TRBJ1-2 and V is TRBV12-3 or TRBV12-4, with 10 nucleotides matching TRBD1. This CDR3 comprises 12 residues. V was pared by 8 bases and J by 11 bases, with 8 bases of the junction left unmatched.

This chain joins TRBV5-6 and TRBJ2-1; 7 bases are a match to TRBD2. This CDR3 has 15 amino acids. The junction had 5 bases not matched to a gene; V was cut back by 0 bases and J by 5 bases. Germline CDR1 reads SGHDT; CDR2 reads YYEEEE. The CDR3 is CASSLAWEGNNEQFF. CDR3 bases: TGTGCCAGCAGCTTGGCCTGGGAGGGAAACAATGAGCAGTTCTTC.

The V gene is TRBV11-2, the J gene TRBJ2-3, with TRBD1 matching 8 bases. CDR1 and CDR2 from the germline V gene are SGHAT and FQNNGV. J gave up 5 bases and V 4 bases, and 14 bases lay outside the gene matches. The length of the CDR3 is 17 residues. The CDR3 sequence: CASSSGYSRQGRDTQYF. The CDR3 coding sequence is TGTGCCAGCAGCTCAGGATACTCACGACAGGGGCGAGATACGCAGTATTTT.

The J gene is TRBJ1-1, the V gene TRBV5-1; D is unclear. In germline, CDR1 is SGHRS, CDR2 YFSETQ. This CDR3 spans 14 amino acids. Between the trimmed V and J ends, which lost 1 base and 2 bases, there was a span of 9 bases. The CDR3 spells CASSLLLENTEAFF. Here the CDR3 DNA reads TGCGCCAGCAGCTTGCTCCTTGAAAACACTGAAGCTTTCTTT. Complete variable domain (other parts from reference TRBV5-1 and TRBJ1-1): KAGVTQTPRYLIKTRGQQVTLSCSPISGHRSVSWYQQTPGQGLQFLFEYFSETQRNKGNFPGRFSGRQFSNSRSEMNVSTLELGDSALYLCASSLLLENTEAFFGQGTRLTVV.

The V gene is TRBV7-2, the J gene TRBJ1-1, with TRBD1 as a possible D gene (6 bases). Germline CDR1 reads SGHTA; CDR2 reads FQGNSA. Trimming took off 5 bases at V and 0 bases at J, with 13 bases between the two ends. The CDR3 extends over 15 amino acids. The CDR3 region is CASSPGAPLNTEAFF. As DNA, the CDR3 is TGTGCCAGCAGCCCAGGGGCCCCTTTGAACACTGAAGCTTTCTTT.

V gene TRBV2 combines with J gene TRBJ1-6; unclear D gene. CDR1 SNHLY and CDR2 FYNNEI come from the germline V gene. Trimming left V 7 bases short and J 7 bases short, with 11 bases between. The CDR3 has 13 residues. In DNA, the CDR3 is TGTGCCAGCACGATGATGTTAAATTCACCCCTCCACTTT. Translating it yields CASTMMLNSPLHF.

There are a few counts of this clone. The V gene is TRBV30, the J gene TRBJ1-2, with 7 bases matching TRBD1. Unmatched junction bases numbered 18, after V lost 1 base and J lost 4 bases. The CDR3 extends over 18 amino acids. The V gene's germline CDR1 is GTSNPN and CDR2 SVGIG (reference sequence). The chain's CDR3 is CAWSGDRGGLLGGYGYTF. In DNA form, the CDR3 reads TGTGCCTGGAGTGGGGACAGAGGGGGCCTCCTCGGCGGCTATGGCTACACCTTC.

The chain uses TRBV5-4 and TRBJ1-1; 8 nucleotides align to TRBD1. Trimming cost V 1 base and J 3 bases; bases outside gene matches: 2. Germline lookup yields CDR1 SGHNT and CDR2 YYREEE (reference sequence). The CDR3 runs to 14 residues. CDR3 region: CASSLQGAYTEAFF. The CDR3 DNA follows: TGTGCCAGCAGCTTGCAGGGGGCGTACACTGAAGCTTTCTTT.

The chain carries TRBV19 and TRBJ1-1, with D hard to call. With 3 bases removed from V and 1 base from J, the gap between germline ends came to 9 bases. Germline loops: CDR1 LNHDA, CDR2 SQIVND (reference sequence). The CDR3 is 14 amino acids. The CDR3 here is CASSIVQSNTEAFF. In DNA form, the CDR3 reads TGTGCCAGTAGTATCGTTCAATCGAACACTGAAGCTTTCTTT. Combining the CDR3 with reference TRBV19 and TRBJ1-1 gives the whole variable domain DGGITQSPKYLFRKEGQNVTLSCEQNLNHDAMYWYRQDPGQGLRLIYYSQIVNDFQKGDIAEGYSVSREKKESFPLTVTSAQKNPTAFYLCASSIVQSNTEAFFGQGTRLTVV.

This clone has just a few counts. The V gene is TRBV7-9, the J gene TRBJ1-2; no clear D. From germline, CDR1 is SEHNR and CDR2 FQNEAQ (reference sequence). The CDR3 extends over 9 amino acids. Trimming stripped 8 bases from V and 7 bases from J, with 5 bases between. CDR3 nucleotide sequence: TGTGCCAGCGGGCTTGGCTACACCTTC. It translates to CASGLGYTF.

V and J are TRBV30 and TRBJ1-2, with TRBD1 matching 12 bases. This CDR3 comprises 14 residues. Germline CDR1 reads GTSNPN; CDR2 reads SVGIG (reference sequence). V lost 3 bases and J lost 7; bases outside the gene matches: 6. The CDR3 DNA is TGTGCCTGGAGCCGGGACAGGGGGCACCTTGGCTACACCTTC. It translates to CAWSRDRGHLGYTF.

This rearrangement joins TRBV7-9 to TRBJ2-5; D is possibly TRBD2 (5 bases). The CDR3 is 16 residues long. Deletions cut 2 bases from V and 2 bases from J, with 15 bases between. Germline CDR1 is SEHNR and CDR2 is FQNEAQ (reference sequence). DNA of the CDR3: TGTGCCAGCAGCTTACCAGGAGGACCCGAGCAAGAGACCCAGTACTTC. This encodes CASSLPGGPEQETQYF.

This clone has a single count. V gene TRBV19 combines with J gene TRBJ1-1; D remains unclear. V lost 0 bases and J lost 2, with 7 bases in between. Germline V lookup: CDR1 LNHDA, CDR2 SQIVND (reference sequence). CDR3 size: 14 residues. The CDR3 DNA reads TGTGCCAGTAGTATAGATGGGAGAAACACTGAAGCTTTCTTT. It specifies CASSIDGRNTEAFF.

In this sample, this clone turned up a few times. The sample carries other DNA sequences with the same CDR3. V is TRBV5-1 and J is TRBJ1-6; D is undetermined. Trimming took off 4 bases at V and 7 bases at J, with 9 bases between the two ends. Germline CDR1 and CDR2: SGHRS and YFSETQ. The CDR3 totals 13 residues. The CDR3 region is CASSLVRNSPLHF. The CDR3 DNA follows: TGCGCCAGCAGCCTTGTGAGGAATTCACCCCTCCACTTT.

J is TRBJ2-7 and V is TRBV5-1, with D maybe TRBD2 (6 bases). CDR3 size: 14 residues. CDR1 is SGHRS, CDR2 YFSETQ, per germline. Deletions cut 5 bases from V and 7 bases from J, with 19 bases between. CDR3 DNA sequence: TGCGCCAGCAGACGCGGGGACCCGGGGAGGGAGCAGTACTTC. Translating gives CASRRGDPGREQYF.

This clone came up a few times. This sequence joins TRBV6-5 and TRBJ1-5; 8 nucleotides agree with TRBD1. The CDR3 consists of 13 residues. Germline CDR1 is MNHEY and CDR2 is SVGAGI. Unmatched junction bases numbered 5, after V lost 6 bases and J lost 7 bases. DNA for the CDR3: TGTGCCAGCAGCCGGGACAGGTTCCAGCCCCAGCATTTT. This sequence encodes CASSRDRFQPQHF.

The V call is TRBV4-1, the J call TRBJ1-4; 7 bases are a match to TRBD1. V shed 0 bases, J shed 10 bases, and the junction held 11 bases outside the gene matches. The V gene's germline CDR1 is MGHRA and CDR2 YSYEKL. This CDR3 is 16 amino acids long. In nucleotides, the CDR3 is TGCGCCAGCAGCCAAGATCAGTTCAGGGGGTATGGAAAACTGTTTTTT. Amino acids: CASSQDQFRGYGKLFF.

This clone came up a few times. This rearrangement joins TRBV6-1 to TRBJ1-5, with D uncertain. Per germline, CDR1 MNHNS and CDR2 SASEGT. Trimming took 4 bases from V and 0 from J, leaving 16 bases between them. CDR3 length equals 17 residues. The CDR3 region is CASSGLWGDTSNQPQHF. The CDR3, as DNA: TGTGCCAGCAGTGGACTCTGGGGAGATACTAGCAATCAGCCCCAGCATTTT.

This rearrangement joins TRBV12-3 or TRBV12-4 to TRBJ1-5; D unresolved. This CDR3 comprises 12 residues. Trimming took off 6 bases at V and 6 bases at J, with 9 bases between the two ends. CDR3 nucleotides: TGTGCCAGCAGGAGCCCCCCTCAGCCCCAGCATTTT. It is translated as CASRSPPQPQHF.

This clone was counted once. The chain combines TRBV3-1 (or the pseudogene TRBV3-2) with TRBJ2-1, with TRBD2 matching 9 bases. Germline values: CDR1 LGHDT, CDR2 YNNKEL (reference sequence). The ends lost 0 bases at V and 7 bases at J; junction bases unmatched: 7. The CDR3 covers 16 residues. In DNA, the CDR3 is TGTGCCAGCAGCCAAGATCTGGCGGGGGGGCGGAATGAGCAGTTCTTC. Its translation is CASSQDLAGGRNEQFF.

This chain connects TRBV5-1 to TRBJ1-6; unclear D gene. CDR3 length: 12 amino acids. Per germline, CDR1 SGHRS and CDR2 YFSETQ. With 4 bases removed from V and 6 bases from J, the gap between germline ends came to 5 bases. The CDR3 region has the DNA TGCGCCAGCAGCGAGAGTAATTCACCCCTCCACTTT. Amino acids: CASSESNSPLHF.

The J gene is TRBJ2-1, the V gene TRBV29-1; TRBD2 agrees at 10 bases. CDR3 size: 14 residues. Germline CDR1 SQVTM, CDR2 ANQGSEA. Trimming removed 3 bases from V and 5 bases from J; junction bases left unmatched: 4. Here the CDR3 reads CSVDPLAGDNEQFF. The CDR3 region has the DNA TGCAGCGTTGACCCTCTAGCGGGGGACAATGAGCAGTTCTTC.

The chain links TRBV5-1 to TRBJ2-1; 8 bases line up with TRBD1. CDR1 SGHRS and CDR2 YFSETQ come from the germline V gene. This CDR3 has 16 residues. Trimming at V came to 4 bases and at J to 3 bases, leaving 9 bases not matched to a gene. In DNA form, the CDR3 reads TGCGCCAGCAGCGCCTCGTGGGACAGGCACTACAATGAGCAGTTCTTC. Residues: CASSASWDRHYNEQFF. Combining the CDR3 with reference TRBV5-1 and TRBJ2-1 gives the whole variable domain KAGVTQTPRYLIKTRGQQVTLSCSPISGHRSVSWYQQTPGQGLQFLFEYFSETQRNKGNFPGRFSGRQFSNSRSEMNVSTLELGDSALYLCASSASWDRHYNEQFFGPGTRLTVL.